This T cell receptor (beta chain) originates from a study of T-cell reconstitution after alpha-beta-depleted transplantation in children. The table lists this clonotype with many counts. Its antigen is still unknown. Preparation of the TCRbeta library involved a method that used unique molecular identifiers. One entry per CDR3 protein results from TCRdb running MiXCR on the PCR reads. The sample lists approximately 650,000 distinct CDR3 sequences, around 13% occurring once. Germline V gene sequence: CDR1 DFQATT, CDR2 SNEGSKA (reference sequence). The CDR3 extends over 14 amino acids. Trimming at V came to 4 bases and at J to 0 bases, leaving 5 bases not matched to a gene. Broader study findings: Surviving recipient T cells and thymic progenitors underlay high day-60 TCRbeta diversity in some patients. At one year after transplant, newly produced T cells mostly accounted for T-cell counts and diversity.

The gene calls are TRBV20-1 and TRBJ2-7, with 8 bases that match TRBD2. The sample in question was PBMCs, obtained before TCRalphabeta/CD19-depleted stem cell transplant. This receptor was identified in a girl between 2 and 10 years old with congenital amegakaryocytic thrombocytopenia, due to receive a stem cell transplant. The CDR3 nucleotides are TGCAGTGCTAACCCTAGCGGGCCCTCCTACGAGCAGTACTTC. Its protein is CSANPSGPSYEQYF.